Listed below are T cell receptor beta chains from one sample, sequenced in a study of tumor-infiltrating lymphocytes in primary liver carcinoma. TCRdb itself ran the multiplex PCR reads through MiXCR, one entry per CDR3 protein. The sample holds 320,000 or so distinct CDR3 sequences; approximately 65% are singletons and the top ten take roughly 9%. What was sequenced was peripheral blood. The source is a man in his forties with primary liver carcinoma and hepatitis B virus infection. The CDR3 runs from the conserved cysteine through the conserved F or W. Each record gives: V gene, J gene, CDR3 protein.

TRBV30	TRBJ2-3	CAWNEGPDTQYF
TRBV4-2	TRBJ1-1	CASSQDSHGRAFF
TRBV7-8	TRBJ1-6	CASSRYTGGNSPLHF
TRBV14	TRBJ2-7	CASSLTGPADYEQYF
TRBV5-1	TRBJ2-7	CASSLGWGFRTGQEYEQYF
TRBV6-5	TRBJ2-3	CASSPRTSGVRDTQYF
TRBV5-6	TRBJ2-5	CASSFSPRAGQETQYF
TRBV11-1	TRBJ2-7	CASSFGRGFDEQYF
TRBV14	TRBJ2-3	CASSQGPSGGGDTQYF
TRBV11-1	TRBJ2-1	CASSSSGTSQVNKQFF
TRBV4-1	TRBJ2-2	CASSQETPVANTRELFF
TRBV11-3	TRBJ2-7	CTSSMIGIGEQYF
TRBV7-8	TRBJ2-7	CASSLNLRTGIEQYF
TRBV5-4	TRBJ2-5	CASSLVGSQETQYF
TRBV28	TRBJ2-5	CASSSGHNQETQYF
TRBV11-1	TRBJ2-1	CASNSSRINNEQFF
TRBV13	TRBJ2-7	CASSSTASYKQYF
TRBV7-8	TRBJ2-5	CASSFRDRQKTQYF
TRBV6-5	TRBJ1-2	CASSPGGSYGYTF
TRBV28	TRBJ1-5	CASRSEHQPQHF
TRBV20-1	TRBJ2-1	CSARRNNDGEQFF
TRBV11-2	TRBJ2-7	CASSLGTGRAYEQHF
TRBV11-2	TRBJ2-3	CASSPGLACLADRQYF
TRBV11-3	TRBJ2-2	CACSPPEVSGGPNTGELFF
TRBV28	TRBJ2-7	CASRGTEYEQYF
TRBV5-6	TRBJ1-2	CAGTPTRLGTSYGYTF
TRBV6-1	NA	CASTWGRNQPQYF
TRBV7-3	TRBJ2-1	CASSLGGGVGYNEQFF
TRBV5-4	NA	CASSPPLRTDTQHF
TRBV11-1	TRBJ1-6	CATSLSTGSNSPLHF
TRBV12-3/TRBV12-4	TRBJ2-4	CAAVREGKNIQYF
TRBV28	TRBJ2-1	CASRNTPGTSGISSYNEQFF
TRBV28	TRBJ1-2	CASSLATENYGYTF
TRBV24-1	TRBJ2-4	CATSGRQGDIQYF
TRBV6-5	TRBJ2-2	CANSYQRGITGELFF
TRBV7-9	TRBJ1-4	CASSSGQGNEKLFF
TRBV30	TRBJ1-3	CAWSFGSGNTIYF
TRBV13	TRBJ2-1	CASSSSRTSRSYNEQFF
TRBV6-5	TRBJ2-3	CASSQGLGGSMGQYF
TRBV7-9	TRBJ2-3	CASSSLADTQYF
TRBV5-4	TRBJ2-2	CASRVGAGANTGELFF
TRBV11-2	TRBJ2-1	CASGLGTVYNEQFF
TRBV28	TRBJ2-2	CASSLSGRRTGELFF
TRBV10-3	TRBJ2-5	CAISESRTSGRETQYF
TRBV11-2	TRBJ1-1	CANSLEWGANTEALF
TRBV20-1	TRBJ2-1	CSARGTSVQNEQFF
TRBV7-8	TRBJ2-7	CASSLAGRGPYEQYF
TRBV28	TRBJ2-1	CASSILGLDWGNEQFF
TRBV6-5	TRBJ2-5	CASSYLEIQYF
TRBV6-5	TRBJ1-4	CASSEAGIEGEKLFF
TRBV6-2/TRBV6-3	TRBJ2-2	CASSYLAGGPDTGELFF
TRBV7-3	TRBJ2-5	CASSLTGYETQYF
TRBV4-3	TRBJ2-3	CASSQARDTQYF
TRBV7-9	TRBJ2-1	CASSLAGHYSEQFF
TRBV5-6	TRBJ1-1	CASSLDQARKAFF
TRBV29-1	TRBJ2-7	CSVLEQAYEQYF
TRBV5-4	TRBJ2-5	CASTNPGGLEETQYF
TRBV29-1	TRBJ2-7	CRVTQHGTDTYEQYF
TRBV6-5	TRBJ2-5	CASSYSKLATRETRYF
TRBV7-8	TRBJ2-7	CASSLVHGPLSYEQYF